This T cell receptor beta chain appears in the sequencing data of a study of blood T cell repertoires in COVID-19. Study details: From the United States, Italy and Spain came samples of acute and convalescent COVID-19.

The CDR3 extends over 13 amino acids. The germline V and J ends were trimmed by 6 bases and 7 bases, with 16 bases remaining between them. Germline V gives CDR1 MDHEN, CDR2 SYDVKM. This clone was found once. Sequencing used immunoSEQ multiplex PCR; TCRdb keeps in-frame clones, though not all of them. The table includes around 190,000 clones, around 83% detected once. V is TRBV28 and J is TRBJ2-7; TRBD2 is a possible D gene (6 bases). This clonotype originated in a human donor in a cohort sampled during active COVID-19. What was sequenced was peripheral blood. The CDR3 protein is CASSSGLLREQYF. The DNA for the CDR3 is TGTGCCAGCAGCTCGGGACTCCTCCGGGAGCAGTACTTC.